These 26 T cell receptor beta chains share one sample of origin, sequenced in a study of vaccination effects on CD4 cells after COVID-19. Using immunoSEQ multiplex PCR, the repertoire was profiled, and TCRdb retains in-frame clones only, with some absent. The sample gives about 37,000 clones, 65% to 85% of which show up once; 3% is in the top ten. Isolating CD4+ T cells followed approximately nine days of culture. Their antigen targets remain unknown. Sequencing was performed on CD4+ T cells from PBMCs cultured without peptide, taken before COVID-19 vaccination. The receptors stem from a human donor who received a COVID-19 vaccine.

This chain joins TRBV9 and TRBJ2-1; TRBD1 aligns across 10 bases. Germline-derived CDR1 and CDR2 are SGDLS and YYNGEE. The length of the CDR3 is 15 residues. V shed 0 bases and J 5 bases; nucleotides not matched to a gene: 2. The CDR3 DNA reads as TGTGCCAGCAGCGTAGGGACAGGGGGAAACAATGAGCAGTTCTTC. Translating it yields CASSVGTGGNNEQFF.

The V gene is TRBV28, the J gene TRBJ1-1; TRBD1 might be the D (6 bases). The germline V and J ends were trimmed by 7 bases and 4 bases, with 19 bases remaining between them. This CDR3 is built from 15 residues. CDR1 MDHEN and CDR2 SYDVKM come from the germline V gene. The CDR3 spells CASILDRLRSTEAFF. The DNA for the CDR3 is TGTGCCAGCATCTTAGACAGGCTAAGGAGCACTGAAGCTTTCTTT.

The chain recombines TRBV10-3 with TRBJ1-2, with 10 bases that match TRBD1. V was clipped by 10 bases and J by 4 bases; unmatched bases: 15. Germline CDR1 and CDR2: ENHRY and SYGVKD. The CDR3 loop spans 16 amino acids. CDR3 nucleotides: TGTGCCACCGAAACCCGGGACAGGGGTGGGGTCTATGGCTACACCTTC. It specifies CATETRDRGGVYGYTF.

This chain joins TRBV4-2 and TRBJ2-4; D is perhaps TRBD1 (5 bases). V gave up 0 bases and J gave up 2 bases, with 14 bases separating them. The germline V gene has CDR1 LGHNA and CDR2 YNFKEQ. CDR3 length equals 17 residues. The CDR3 DNA reads TGTGCCAGCAGCCAAGATATGCAGGGAAGGACCAAAAACATTCAGTACTTC. Translation: CASSQDMQGRTKNIQYF.

This clone was detected only once. V usage is TRBV11-2 and J usage is TRBJ1-2; D gene uncertain. The CDR3 covers 14 residues. The germline gives CDR1 SGHAT, CDR2 FQNNGV. With 7 bases removed from V and 1 base from J, the gap between germline ends came to 13 bases. CDR3 in amino acids: CASNDRRVNYGYTF. The CDR3 DNA follows: TGTGCCAGCAACGACCGGCGGGTTAACTATGGCTACACCTTC. Combining the CDR3 with reference TRBV11-2 and TRBJ1-2 gives the whole variable domain EAGVAQSPRYKIIEKRQSVAFWCNPISGHATLYWYQQILGQGPKLLIQFQNNGVVDDSQLPKDRFSAERLKGVDSTLKIQPAKLEDSAVYLCASNDRRVNYGYTFGSGTRLTVV.

The V and J genes are TRBV5-4 and TRBJ2-1, with 7 bases that match TRBD2. Germline V gene data show CDR1 as SGHNT and CDR2 as YYREEE (reference sequence). Losses at the gene ends were 4 bases for V and 5 bases for J; bases not matched to a gene: 9. The CDR3 spans 15 residues. The CDR3 protein is CASSPTGLENNEQFF. The CDR3, as DNA: TGTGCCAGCAGCCCCACAGGACTAGAAAACAATGAGCAGTTCTTC.

The chain uses TRBV6-8 and TRBJ1-4; D possibly corresponds to TRBD1 (5 bases). Germline V gives CDR1 MNHGY, CDR2 SAAAGT. V was shortened by 2 bases and J by 7 bases, with 20 bases between the two germline ends. CDR3 size: 17 residues. CDR3 loop: CASSYPSRAYPAEKLFF. DNA of the CDR3: TGTGCCAGCAGTTACCCGTCCAGGGCTTACCCGGCTGAAAAACTGTTTTTT.

The gene calls are TRBV28 and TRBJ2-7, with 7 positions matching TRBD1. Germline CDR1 reads MDHEN; CDR2 reads SYDVKM. J gave up 2 bases and V 9 bases, and 7 bases lay outside the gene matches. This CDR3 spans 13 amino acids. CDR3 coding DNA: TGTGCCAGTTTCCGGGACAGCCCCTACGAGCAGTACTTC. This encodes CASFRDSPYEQYF.

The chain uses TRBV4-2 and TRBJ2-2, with 14 bases that match TRBD2. Germline loops: CDR1 LGHNA, CDR2 YNFKEQ. The CDR3 is made up of 19 amino acids. The trim removed 1 base at V and 3 bases at J, leaving 7 bases unmatched. CDR3 loop: CASSQVEGLAGVYTGELFF. The DNA of the CDR3 is TGTGCCAGCAGCCAAGTTGAGGGACTAGCGGGAGTGTACACCGGGGAGCTGTTTTTT.

This clone came up once. The V and J genes are TRBV5-1 and TRBJ2-1; 7 positions match TRBD1. The V gene's germline CDR1 is SGHRS and CDR2 YFSETQ. The V and J ends lost 2 bases and 6 bases, in that order; junction bases with no gene match: 5. The CDR3 spans 14 residues. The DNA of the CDR3 is TGCGCCAGCAGCTTTTATTCAGGGGGCAATGAGCAGTTCTTC. Translated, it gives CASSFYSGGNEQFF.

The chain carries TRBV27 and TRBJ2-1; 12 bases match TRBD2. The germline gives CDR1 MNHEY, CDR2 SMNVEV (reference sequence). V lost 8 bases and J lost 4; bases outside the gene matches: 6. This CDR3 spans 15 amino acids. The CDR3 spells CASRRTSGTYNEQFF. In DNA form, the CDR3 reads TGTGCCAGCCGCCGGACTAGCGGGACGTACAATGAGCAGTTCTTC.

This chain connects TRBV12-3 or TRBV12-4 to TRBJ2-3; D remains ambiguous. The CDR3 has 13 residues. The V and J ends lost 7 bases and 5 bases respectively, with 13 bases between them. CDR3 amino acids: CASTAPVEDTQYF. CDR3 nucleotide sequence: TGTGCCAGCACCGCCCCGGTAGAAGATACGCAGTATTTT.

V usage is TRBV11-2 and J usage is TRBJ1-4, with a tentative D call TRBD1 (6 bases). V was clipped by 5 bases and J by 0 bases, with 10 bases between them. CDR3 length: 15 amino acids. Germline lookup yields CDR1 SGHAT and CDR2 FQNNGV. The CDR3 sequence: CASSIRTATNEKLFF. CDR3 nucleotides: TGTGCCAGCAGCATCAGGACAGCAACTAATGAAAAACTGTTTTTT.

The chain has TRBV9 and TRBJ2-7; 9 bases agree with TRBD2. The J segment lost 1 base and the V segment lost 0 bases, leaving 5 bases of the junction unmatched. The CDR3 covers 16 residues. The V gene's germline CDR1 is SGDLS and CDR2 YYNGEE. CDR3 sequence: CASSVGSGGPSYEQYF. DNA of the CDR3: TGTGCCAGCAGCGTAGGTAGCGGGGGCCCTTCCTACGAGCAGTACTTC.

The chain recombines TRBV24-1 with TRBJ2-4; D uncertain. The CDR3 extends over 13 amino acids. Germline CDR1 and CDR2: KGHDR and SFDVKD. Deletions cut 4 bases from V and 7 bases from J, with 10 bases between. The chain's CDR3 is CATSDLGRNIQYF. The DNA of the CDR3 is TGTGCCACCAGTGACCTCGGACGGAACATTCAGTACTTC.

This sequence joins TRBV19 and TRBJ2-3, with D possibly being TRBD2 (6 bases). CDR1 LNHDA and CDR2 SQIVND come from the germline V gene (reference sequence). V lost 5 bases, J lost 2 bases, and 14 bases lay in between. The CDR3 has 15 residues. DNA of the CDR3: TGTGCCAGTAGTGGGAGGACAAGGAACACAGATACGCAGTATTTT. The encoded protein is CASSGRTRNTDTQYF.

Only one count was recorded for this clone. V gene TRBV7-9 combines with J gene TRBJ2-1; TRBD2 matches 16 bases. V dropped 4 bases and J dropped 13; count of bases not matched to a gene: 19. Germline lookup yields CDR1 SEHNR and CDR2 FQNEAQ (reference sequence). The CDR3 consists of 19 residues. CDR3 amino acids: CASSSGTSGGGRLYNGQFF. The DNA of the CDR3 is TGTGCCAGCAGCTCCGGGACTAGCGGGGGGGGCCGGTTATACAATGGCCAGTTCTTC. Based on the CDR3 plus reference TRBV7-9 and TRBJ2-1, the full variable domain is DTGVSQNPRHKITKRGQNVTFRCDPISEHNRLYWYRQTLGQGPEFLTYFQNEAQLEKSRLLSDRFSAERPKGSFSTLEIQRTEQGDSAMYLCASSSGTSGGGRLYNGQFFGPGTRLTVL.

V gene TRBV7-2 combines with J gene TRBJ2-7; the D is unclear. The V gene lost 8 bases and the J gene lost 6 bases, with 20 bases spanning the gap. This CDR3 has 14 amino acids. The germline V gene encodes CDR1 SGHTA and CDR2 FQGNSA. The CDR3 coding sequence is TGTGCCAGCGCCCTGTCCCCAGGATCGGGCGAGCAGTACTTC. It translates to CASALSPGSGEQYF.

The V and J genes are TRBV12-3 or TRBV12-4 and TRBJ2-5, with no clear D. The CDR3 consists of 11 residues. V was pared by 3 bases and J by 3 bases, with 2 bases between. As DNA, the CDR3 is TGTGCCAGCAGTTTGAAAGAGACCCAGTACTTC. This gives the protein CASSLKETQYF.

The J gene is TRBJ2-3, the V gene TRBV5-1; D unclear. The CDR3 covers 14 residues. V lost 0 bases and J 1 base, leaving 6 bases between the germline ends. Germline V gives CDR1 SGHRS, CDR2 YFSETQ. The CDR3 loop is CASSLGAGTDTQYF. DNA of the CDR3: TGCGCCAGCAGCTTGGGGGCCGGCACAGATACGCAGTATTTT.

This clone was observed a handful of times. The DNA for the CDR3 is TGTGCCAGCAGCCCCCGGGACAGGGGGAACACTGAAGCTTTCTTT. Its translation is CASSPRDRGNTEAFF. This rearrangement joins TRBV6-5 to TRBJ1-1; 10 bases map to TRBD1. Germline lookup yields CDR1 MNHEY and CDR2 SVGAGI. The V gene end was trimmed by 6 bases and the J gene end by 1 base; junction bases not matched to a gene: 5. The CDR3 covers 15 residues.

This clone showed up just once. The chain is built from TRBV5-5 and TRBJ1-2; D unresolved. The CDR3 spans 12 residues. Germline values: CDR1 SGHKS, CDR2 YYEKEE (reference sequence). The V end was cut by 5 bases, the J end by 5 bases, with 10 bases between. The CDR3 region has the DNA TGTGCCAGCAGTTCACTCGGGTATGGCTACACCTTC. Protein sequence: CASSSLGYGYTF.

This clone was seen a few times. The chain carries TRBV2 and TRBJ2-7, with a possible D match to TRBD1 (6 bases). The V end was cut by 1 base, the J end by 3 bases, with 7 bases between. Germline lookup yields CDR1 SNHLY and CDR2 FYNNEI. This CDR3 region has 13 residues. The CDR3 is CASSEGTDYEQYF. The CDR3 DNA sequence: TGTGCCAGCAGTGAAGGGACAGACTACGAGCAGTACTTC.

By its share, this clone is medium-sized. This chain connects TRBV11-2 to TRBJ1-1, with D uncertain. The CDR3 contains 15 residues. Per the germline V gene, CDR1 is SGHAT and CDR2 is FQNNGV. Trimming removed 0 bases at V and 0 bases at J, with 8 bases between. CDR3 nucleotide sequence: TGTGCCAGCAGCTTAGATCCGTCCATGAACACTGAAGCTTTCTTT. As protein: CASSLDPSMNTEAFF.

In its sample, this clone was seen once. V is TRBV5-8 and J is TRBJ1-2; D possibly corresponds to TRBD1 (6 bases). Germline values: CDR1 SGHTS, CDR2 YDEGEE. The V and J ends lost 4 bases and 6 bases respectively, with 19 bases between them. The CDR3 runs 15 residues. The CDR3 spells CASSRPGARADGYTF. CDR3 DNA: TGTGCCAGCAGCCGGCCGGGGGCCCGGGCGGATGGCTACACCTTC.

This clone was picked up a small number of times. The J gene is TRBJ2-2, the V gene TRBV18, with a possible D match to TRBD1 (6 bases). This CDR3 contains 14 residues. Germline V lookup: CDR1 KGHSH, CDR2 LQKENI. Trimming left V 5 bases short and J 4 bases short, with 11 bases between. CDR3 DNA: TGTGCCAGCTCATTACAGGGCACCACCGGGGAGCTGTTTTTT. Translating gives CASSLQGTTGELFF.